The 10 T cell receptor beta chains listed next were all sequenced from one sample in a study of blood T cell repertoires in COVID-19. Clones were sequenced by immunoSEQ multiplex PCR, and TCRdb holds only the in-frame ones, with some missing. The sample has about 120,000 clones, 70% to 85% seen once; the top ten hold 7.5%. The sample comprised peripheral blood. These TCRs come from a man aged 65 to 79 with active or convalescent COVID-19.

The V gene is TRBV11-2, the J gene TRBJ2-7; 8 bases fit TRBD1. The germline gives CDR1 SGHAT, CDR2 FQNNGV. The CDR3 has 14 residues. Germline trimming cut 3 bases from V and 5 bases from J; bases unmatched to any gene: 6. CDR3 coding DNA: TGTGCCAGCAGCTTCCGACAGGGGTCCAACGAGCAGTACTTC. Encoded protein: CASSFRQGSNEQYF.

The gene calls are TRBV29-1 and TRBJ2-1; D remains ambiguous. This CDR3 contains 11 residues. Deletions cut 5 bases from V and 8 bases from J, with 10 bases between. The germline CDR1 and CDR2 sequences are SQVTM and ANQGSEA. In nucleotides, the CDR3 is TGCAGCGTTTTAGCTTTCGATGAGCAGTTCTTC. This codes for CSVLAFDEQFF.

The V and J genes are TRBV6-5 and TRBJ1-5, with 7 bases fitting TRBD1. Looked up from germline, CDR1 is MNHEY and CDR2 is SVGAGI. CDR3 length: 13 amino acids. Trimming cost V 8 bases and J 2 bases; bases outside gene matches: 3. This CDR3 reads CASSGTGNQPQHF. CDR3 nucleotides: TGTGCCAGCTCCGGGACAGGCAATCAGCCCCAGCATTTT.

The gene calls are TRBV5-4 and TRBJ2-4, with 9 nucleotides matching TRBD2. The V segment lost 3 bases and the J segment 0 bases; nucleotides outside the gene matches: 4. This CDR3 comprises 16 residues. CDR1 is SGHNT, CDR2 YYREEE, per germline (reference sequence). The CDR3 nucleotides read TGTGCCAGCAGCTCTGGCGGGGGGGTAGCCAAAAACATTCAGTACTTC. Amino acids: CASSSGGGVAKNIQYF.

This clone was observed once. CDR3 sequence reads: CASIIAGADIEKLFF. CDR3 DNA: TGTGCCAGCATCATAGCGGGGGCTGATATAGAAAAACTGTTTTTT. The gene calls are TRBV9 and TRBJ1-4; tentative D call: TRBD1 (6 bases). Per germline, CDR1 SGDLS and CDR2 YYNGEE. The V end was cut by 6 bases, the J end by 8 bases, with 20 bases between. The CDR3 covers 15 residues.

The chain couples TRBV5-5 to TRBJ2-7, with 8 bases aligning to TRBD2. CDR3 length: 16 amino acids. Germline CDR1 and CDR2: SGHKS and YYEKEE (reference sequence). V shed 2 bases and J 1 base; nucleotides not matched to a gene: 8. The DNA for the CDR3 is TGTGCCAGCAGCTTCTCGGCACTAGCGGCTTCCTACGAGCAGTACTTC. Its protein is CASSFSALAASYEQYF. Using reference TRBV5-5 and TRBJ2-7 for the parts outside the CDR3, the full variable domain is DAGVTQSPTHLIKTRGQQVTLRCSPISGHKSVSWYQQVLGQGPQFIFQYYEKEERGRGNFPDRFSARQFPNYSSELNVNALLLGDSALYLCASSFSALAASYEQYFGPGTRLTVT.

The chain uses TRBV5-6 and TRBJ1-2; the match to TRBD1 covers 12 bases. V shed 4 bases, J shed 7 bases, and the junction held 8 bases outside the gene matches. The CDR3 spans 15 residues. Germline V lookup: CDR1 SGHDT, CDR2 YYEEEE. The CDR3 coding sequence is TGTGCCAGCAGCGACCGGGACAGGGGGCTAAGTGGCTACACCTTC. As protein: CASSDRDRGLSGYTF.

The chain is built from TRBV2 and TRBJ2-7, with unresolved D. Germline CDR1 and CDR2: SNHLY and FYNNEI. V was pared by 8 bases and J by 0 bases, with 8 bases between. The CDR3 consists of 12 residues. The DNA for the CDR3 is TGTGCCAGCGGGCCCGGCTCCTACGAGCAGTACTTC. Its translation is CASGPGSYEQYF.

The CDR3 sequence: CASSPWTGYEQYF. The CDR3 region has the DNA TGTGCCAGCAGCCCCTGGACAGGTTACGAGCAGTACTTC. The V call is TRBV11-2, the J call TRBJ2-7, with 7 nucleotides matching TRBD1. This CDR3 region has 13 residues. J gave up 4 bases and V 5 bases, and 5 bases lay outside the gene matches. CDR1 is SGHAT, CDR2 FQNNGV, per germline. The complete variable domain, with remaining parts taken from reference TRBV11-2 and TRBJ2-7, reads EAGVAQSPRYKIIEKRQSVAFWCNPISGHATLYWYQQILGQGPKLLIQFQNNGVVDDSQLPKDRFSAERLKGVDSTLKIQPAKLEDSAVYLCASSPWTGYEQYFGPGTRLTVT.

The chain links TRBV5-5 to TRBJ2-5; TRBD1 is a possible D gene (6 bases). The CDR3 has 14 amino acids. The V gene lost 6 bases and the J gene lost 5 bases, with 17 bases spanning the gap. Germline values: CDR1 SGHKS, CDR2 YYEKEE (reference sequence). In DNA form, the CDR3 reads TGTGCCAGCAACCTAATGAACAGGGCGGAGACCCAGTACTTC. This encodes CASNLMNRAETQYF.